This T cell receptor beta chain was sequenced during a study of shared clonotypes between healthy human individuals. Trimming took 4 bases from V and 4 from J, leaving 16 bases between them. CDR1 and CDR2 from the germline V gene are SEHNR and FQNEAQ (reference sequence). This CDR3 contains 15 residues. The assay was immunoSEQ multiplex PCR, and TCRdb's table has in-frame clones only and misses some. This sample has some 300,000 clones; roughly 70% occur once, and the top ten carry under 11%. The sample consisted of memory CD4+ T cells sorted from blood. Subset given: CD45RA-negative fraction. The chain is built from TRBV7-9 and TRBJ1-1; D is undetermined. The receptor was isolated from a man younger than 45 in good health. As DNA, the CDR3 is TGTGCCAGCAGCTCGATGACAATTTTTGGCACTGAAGCTTTCTTT. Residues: CASSSMTIFGTEAFF.